This T cell receptor beta chain was profiled in a study of blood T cells in healthy people across ages. Peripheral blood, about 9.3 milliliters per donor, was collected. V lost 5 bases and J 4 bases, leaving 12 bases between the germline ends. The germline V gene encodes CDR1 SEHNR and CDR2 FQNEAQ (reference sequence). The CDR3 totals 14 residues. A second 7 to 11 cycle PCR used barcoded and J-beta primers. In TCRdb, the 5' RACE reads were re-called with MiXCR into one record per CDR3 protein. This table has around 800,000 distinct CDR3 sequences, around 42% appearing once. The chain joins TRBV7-9 to TRBJ2-1; no clear D. Sequencing was performed on blood. This TCR was recovered from a man in his sixties in good health. In nucleotides, the CDR3 is TGTGCCAGCAGCCTTACAACTCCATACAATGAGCAGTTCTTC. Translating it yields CASSLTTPYNEQFF.